Listed here is a single T cell receptor (beta chain). Authors' data handling: Scientists estimated how many nucleated cells there were by amplifying reference gene primers. Clones were read by immunoSEQ multiplex PCR, and TCRdb kept only the in-frame ones, dropping some. Clone size and V and J calls were adopted from that table, with D and trimming inferred from the DNA. The sample holds approximately 250,000 clones; around 84% are singletons and the top ten take roughly 4%. This sample was taken from a study of blood T cell repertoires in COVID-19. Study as a whole: COVID-19 samples from acute and convalescent phases originated in the United States, Italy and Spain. The cDNA or gDNA used as material had been derived from T cells, B-cell-depleted T cells, or PBMCs.

This TCR derives from a man in his sixties with acute or convalescent COVID-19. Sequencing was done on a sample of peripheral blood.

This chain's CDR3 is CATSRDPSGSGNVLTF. The DNA for the CDR3 is TGTGCCACCAGCAGAGACCCTAGCGGGAGTGGCAACGTCCTGACTTTC. The V gene is TRBV15, the J gene TRBJ2-6, with 10 bases fitting TRBD2. Losses at the gene ends were 0 bases for V and 9 bases for J; bases not matched to a gene: 5. Per the germline V gene, CDR1 is LNHNV and CDR2 is YYDKDF (reference sequence). The CDR3 covers 16 residues.